The present T cell receptor (beta chain) was sequenced within a study of identifying expanded T cells in peripheral blood. The table came from immunoSEQ multiplex PCR; TCRdb's copy has only in-frame clones and leaves some out. This table holds 50,000 to 70,000 clones, approximately 87% found once. As for this clone: The antigen remains undetermined.

Findings of the study overall: Over about two and four weeks, about 15 and 19 clones changed, versus approximately 1.1 between replicates.

CDR3 length: 16 residues. After removal of 6 bases from V and 4 bases from J, the junction contained 8 bases not matched to a gene. CDR1 is MNHNY, CDR2 SVGAGI, per germline (reference sequence). The TCR sequence derives from a person aged 18 to 75 in good health. The V gene is TRBV6-6, the J gene TRBJ2-1, with TRBD2 matching over 11 bases. The sequencing input was blood. DNA for the CDR3: TGTGCCAGCAGGATCCATTTAGCGGGGGGGTACAATGAGCAGTTCTTC. It specifies CASRIHLAGGYNEQFF.